A selection of T cell receptor beta chains follows, all from one sample in a study of blood T cell repertoires in COVID-19. Here immunoSEQ multiplex PCR was the method, and the copy in TCRdb shows in-frame clones only, minus some. The profile shows about 180,000 clones, around 76% of them singletons. Specimen: peripheral blood. These receptors all come from a woman in her seventies with acute or convalescent COVID-19. CDR3s include the opening cysteine and the closing phenylalanine or tryptophan. The D gene is left open where the match is weak. Clone size is given for some rows only: seen once, a few or many times, or a class if the clone is expanded.

J,D,V,size,CDR3,DNA
TRBJ2-7,TRBD1,TRBV7-3,few,CASSLDGTGPYEQYF,TGTGCCAGCAGCTTAGACGGGACAGGACCCTACGAGCAGTACTTC
TRBJ1-3,-,TRBV29-1,-,CSAISLSGNTIYF,TGCAGCGCCATAAGCCTCTCTGGAAACACCATATATTTT
TRBJ1-4,-,TRBV9,-,CASSETQGSGEKLFF,TGTGCCAGCAGCGAGACACAGGGCAGTGGCGAAAAACTGTTTTTT
TRBJ2-2,-,TRBV20-1,few,CSASGGGNTGELFF,TGCAGTGCTAGTGGGGGCGGGAACACCGGGGAGCTGTTTTTT
TRBJ2-2,TRBD2,TRBV3-1/TRBV3-2,-,CASSTRLAGDTGELFF,TGTGCCAGCAGCACCCGACTAGCGGGAGACACCGGGGAGCTGTTTTTT
TRBJ2-7,-,TRBV11-2,-,CASSRGQSAYEQYF,TGTGCCAGCAGCCGTGGACAGAGTGCCTACGAGCAGTACTTC
TRBJ2-3,TRBD2,TRBV5-1,once,CASSTSGAGDTQYF,TGCGCCAGCAGCACGAGCGGGGCGGGAGATACGCAGTATTTT
TRBJ2-3,TRBD2,TRBV15,once,CATSTRTRSDTQYF,TGTGCCACCAGCACTCGGACTAGATCAGATACGCAGTATTTT
TRBJ1-1,TRBD1,TRBV5-1,-,CASSLALEARGQVNTEAFF,TGCGCCAGCAGCTTGGCCTTAGAGGCCCGGGGACAGGTGAACACTGAAGCTTTCTTT
TRBJ2-7,-,TRBV3-1/TRBV3-2,-,CASSQYQGLQEQYF,TGTGCCAGCAGCCAATACCAGGGGCTTCAGGAGCAGTACTTC